This T cell receptor beta chain was found in a study of CD4 T cells in relation to SARS-CoV-2 and coronaviruses. Study outcomes and limitations: In roughly 65% of donors, memory CD4+ clonotypes crossrecognized SARS-CoV-2 and at least one common cold coronavirus spike.

As regards this clone: Its antigen is not known.

The unexposed donors gave CD4+ T cells in about 2011-2019, prior to COVID-19. CD4+ T cells were isolated from the cells after less than 13 days of culture. Testing used SARS-CoV-2 S/N and four cold-coronavirus spikes on unexposed-donor CD4+ T cells, cells permitting. CDR1 is SGHTA and CDR2 is FQGTGA in the germline V gene. The CDR3 spans 16 residues. J gave up 4 bases and V 4 bases, and 10 bases lay outside the gene matches. Libraries were prepared by immunoSEQ multiplex PCR; TCRdb keeps only in-frame clonotypes and omits some of them. There are roughly 25,000 clones in the sample; roughly 76% occur only once, and 10% lies in the top ten.

This chain connects TRBV7-3 to TRBJ2-3; 8 bases are a match to TRBD2. The receptor comes from a human donor in good health. Input material: CD4+ T cells from PBMCs, cultured in vitro. CDR3 DNA: TGTGCCAGCAGCTCAAAGGGACTAGGTTGGGCAGATACGCAGTATTTT. This encodes CASSSKGLGWADTQYF.